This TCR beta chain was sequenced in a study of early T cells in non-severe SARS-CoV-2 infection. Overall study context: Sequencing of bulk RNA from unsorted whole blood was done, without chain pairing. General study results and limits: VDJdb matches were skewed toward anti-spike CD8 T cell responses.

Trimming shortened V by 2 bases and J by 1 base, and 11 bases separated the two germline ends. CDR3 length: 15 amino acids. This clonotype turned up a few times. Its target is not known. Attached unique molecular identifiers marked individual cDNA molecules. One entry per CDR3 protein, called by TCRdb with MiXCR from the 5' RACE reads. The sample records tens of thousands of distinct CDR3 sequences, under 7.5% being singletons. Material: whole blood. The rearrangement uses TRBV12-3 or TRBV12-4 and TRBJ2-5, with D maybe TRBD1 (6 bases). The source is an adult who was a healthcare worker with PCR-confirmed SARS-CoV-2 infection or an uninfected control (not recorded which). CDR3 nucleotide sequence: TGTGCCAGCAGTTTATTCGGACAGAGCCAAGAGACCCAGTACTTC. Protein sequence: CASSLFGQSQETQYF.